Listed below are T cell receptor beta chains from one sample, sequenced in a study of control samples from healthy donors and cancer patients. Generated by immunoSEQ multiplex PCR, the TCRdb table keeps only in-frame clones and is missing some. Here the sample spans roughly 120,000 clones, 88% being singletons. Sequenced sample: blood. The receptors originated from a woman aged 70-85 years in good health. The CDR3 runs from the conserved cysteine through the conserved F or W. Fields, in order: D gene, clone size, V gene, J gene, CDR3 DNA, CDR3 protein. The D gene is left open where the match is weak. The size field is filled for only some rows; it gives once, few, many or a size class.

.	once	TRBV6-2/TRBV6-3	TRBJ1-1	TGTGCCAGCAGTTACAGATGGGAGACTGAAGCTTTCTTT	CASSYRWETEAFF
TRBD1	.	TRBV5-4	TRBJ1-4	TGTGCCAGCAGCTTGGACGGGACAGGATCTCGAAAACTGTTTTTT	CASSLDGTGSRKLFF
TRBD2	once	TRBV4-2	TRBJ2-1	TGTGCCAGCAGCCAAGAGGGCGGGGGGGCCTCCTACAATGAGCAGTTCTTC	CASSQEGGGASYNEQFF
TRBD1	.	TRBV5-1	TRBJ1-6	TGCGCCAGCAGCCCGGCCGACAGGGCCTATAATTCACCCCTCCACTTT	CASSPADRAYNSPLHF
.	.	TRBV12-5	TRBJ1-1	TGTGCTAGTTCTCGAGGGAGGGACACTGAAGCTTTCTTT	CASSRGRDTEAFF
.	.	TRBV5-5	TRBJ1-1	TGTGCCAGCATACCATCCGCGGGGGCGAAGGAAGCTTTCTTT	CASIPSAGAKEAFF
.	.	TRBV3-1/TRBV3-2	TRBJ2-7	TGTGCCAGCAGCCCCCCGGGGACTGTTTATGAGCAGTACTTC	CASSPPGTVYEQYF
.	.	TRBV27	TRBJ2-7	TGTGCCAGCAGTTCAACAGGTACCATCTCCTACGAGCAGTACTTC	CASSSTGTISYEQYF
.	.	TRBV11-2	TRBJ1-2	TGTGCCAGCAGCCTGGGGGGCTACACCTTC	CASSLGGYTF
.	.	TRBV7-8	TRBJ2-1	TGTGCCAGCAGCGTGGGGGTAGGGGGCTACAATGAGCAGTTCTTC	CASSVGVGGYNEQFF
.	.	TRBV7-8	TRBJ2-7	TGTGCCAGCAGCCGCGGCCCTCAAAGCTCCTACGAGCAGTACTTC	CASSRGPQSSYEQYF
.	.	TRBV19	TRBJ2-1	TGTGCCAGTAGTATAGGCATCCTCCACTCCTACAATGAGCAGTTCTTC	CASSIGILHSYNEQFF
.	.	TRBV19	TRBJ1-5	TGTGCCAGTAAGGAAGCTGGGCGGAGCAATCAGCCCCAGCATTTT	CASKEAGRSNQPQHF
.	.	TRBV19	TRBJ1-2	TGTGCCAGTAGTATGGGACAAACCTATGGCTACACCTTC	CASSMGQTYGYTF
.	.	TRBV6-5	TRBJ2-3	TGTGCCAGCAACTTCGGGATTTCCGGGGCAGATACGCAGTATTTT	CASNFGISGADTQYF
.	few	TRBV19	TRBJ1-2	TGTGCCAGTAGTGGAACCGGGACAAACTATGGCTACACCTTC	CASSGTGTNYGYTF
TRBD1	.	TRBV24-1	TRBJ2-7	TGTGCCACCAGTGATGGGGACAGGGTGGAAGGCTACGAGCAGTACTTC	CATSDGDRVEGYEQYF
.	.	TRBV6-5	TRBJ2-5	TGTGCCAGCATGGAGGTTTCGGAGACCCAGTACTTC	CASMEVSETQYF
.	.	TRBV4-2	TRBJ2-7	TGTGCCAGCAGCCAAGACTGGGGGGACCTCAAACCGCCGGAGCAGTACTTC	CASSQDWGDLKPPEQYF
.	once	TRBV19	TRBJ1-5	TGTGCCAGTAGTATAGGGGGACCGATTAGCAATCAGCCCCAGCATTTT	CASSIGGPISNQPQHF
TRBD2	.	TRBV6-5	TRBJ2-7	TGTGCCAGCAGGGGAGGGCCAGCGGCCTCCTACGAGCAGTACTTC	CASRGGPAASYEQYF
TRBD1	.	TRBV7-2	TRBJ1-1	TGTGCCAGCAGCCTACGACAGGGTACGCACACTGAAGCTTTCTTT	CASSLRQGTHTEAFF